This section outlines one TCR beta chain sequence together with its context. Its antigen has not been determined. For each CD8+ T cell subset, flow sorting was done in triplicate, and 250,000 to 300,000 cells per subset went directly into RLT lysis buffer. To exclude memory contaminants, naive CD8+ T cells were stringently defined as CD45RO-CCR7+CD27+CD95-. Using standard density gradient centrifugation, peripheral blood mononuclear cells were isolated from buffy coats. Naive CXCR3-negative and CXCR3-positive CD8+ T cells were flow-sorted using a FACSAria III. An RNeasy Mini Kit was used to extract total RNA from the sorted cells. These data come from a study of CXCR3-negative and CXCR3-positive naive CD8 T cells (dated by TCRdb to the late 2010s). For the study in its entirety: In total, about 135 million TRB reads were obtained, corresponding to roughly 1.5 +/- 0.3 million reads per library. The diversity and physicochemical repertoire analyses included 11 donors pooled from two independent experiments. The TRBV-TRBJ cluster analysis covered naive subsets from about 5 donors and memory cells from 3 donors. Study-level results and caveats: Comparably high repertoire diversity was found in both naive subsets, whereas much lower repertoire diversity was found in memory CD8+ T cells. Naive CXCR3-negative and CXCR3-positive cells from the same donor showed similar TRBV-TRBJ usage, whereas memory cells showed distinct patterns. TRB CDR3s from CXCR3-positive naive cells showed higher hydrophobicity (lower Kidera factor 4), lower energy, and higher strength and volume indices than CXCR3-negative naive cells. Because surface CD5, which has been linked to self-reactivity in mice, was comparable between naive subsets, TCR interaction strength was also inferred from TRB CDR3 physicochemical properties. Because CXCR3 expression was partially decreased after cryopreservation, freshly isolated PBMCs were used for most assays.

Reads for this sample came from a NextSeq 550. The Human TCR Profiling Kit (MiLaboratory) was used to prepare UMI-labeled 5' RACE TRB cDNA libraries. cDNA synthesis used the entire amount of extracted RNA, and PCR amplification then used the entire amount of cDNA produced. Libraries were prepared in parallel using an identical number of PCR cycles. Regarding the original processing steps: About 57,000 +/- 9,900 unique UMI-labeled TRB cDNA molecules per library were extracted with MIGEC and MiXCR, with at least two reads per UMI required. An average of around 40,000 +/- 10,000 functional in-frame TRB CDR3 nucleotide clonotypes without stop codons was found per library. After each sample was downsampled to 5000 UMI-labeled TRB molecules, VDJtools was used to calculate diversity metrics such as normalized Shannon-Wiener and Chao1. Clonotype-size-weighted physicochemical properties of the central five CDR3 residues (interaction energy, strength, volume and Kidera factor 4) were computed in VDJtools. Based on TCRdb reprocessing of the reads, there is one entry per CDR3 protein sequence, and DNA is missing. TCRdb, rather than the study authors, made the V and J calls. The sample table records around 88,000 distinct CDR3 sequences. The top ten hold 1.1% of the sample.

The CDR3 starts with the cysteine, ends with the phenylalanine, and has 15 residues. The nucleotide record is missing. The germline V gene yields MNHEY for CDR1 and SVGAGI for CDR2. Sequencing was carried out using naive CXCR3+ CD8+ T cells from blood. Read against the paper, the sample's cell subset or site label means: CD45RO-CCR7+CD27+CD95- naive CD8+ T cells expressing CXCR3 (TNR3+). The sequence joins TRBV6-5 to TRBJ1-2; the TCRdb D gene call, TRBD1, has no DNA to confirm it. This receptor was taken from a human donor in good health. Some clones in this sample may be carry-over from other donors' samples. The CDR3 region reads CASSYSGGGLDGYTF.